This TCR beta chain stems from a study of T-cell reconstitution after alpha-beta-depleted transplantation in children. Unique molecular identifiers featured in how the TCRbeta library was prepared. One entry per CDR3 protein, called by TCRdb with MiXCR from the PCR reads. The table lists about 640,000 distinct CDR3 sequences, around 16% of them singletons, with 1.1% in the top ten. This CDR3 contains 14 residues. Trimming at V came to 6 bases and at J to 3 bases, leaving 10 bases not matched to a gene. In germline, CDR1 is DFQATT, CDR2 SNEGSKA (reference sequence). This clonotype was found a few times.

The chain employs TRBV20-1 and TRBJ2-7; TRBD2 matches at 8 bases. The receptor was isolated from a human donor who donated a stem cell graft to a child with acute myeloid leukemia. Sequenced material: PBMCs from the stem cell graft donor, taken from the stem cell graft. The CDR3 DNA reads as TGCAGTGCCACCCTCGGGGGGGGATTCTACGAGCAGTACTTC. Encoded protein: CSATLGGGFYEQYF.